Each of the 28 T cell receptor beta chains below was sequenced from the same sample in a study of T cell responses to AZD1222 COVID-19 vaccine. Sequencing used immunoSEQ multiplex PCR; TCRdb keeps in-frame clones, though not all of them. The table includes 120,000 or so clones, about 90% detected once. The sample in question was peripheral blood, obtained on day 0 of AZD1222 vaccination. The receptors were sampled from an adult in good health.

The rearrangement uses TRBV30 and TRBJ1-2; D uncertain. Germline-derived CDR1 and CDR2 are GTSNPN and SVGIG (reference sequence). With 7 bases removed from V and 5 bases from J, the gap between germline ends came to 17 bases. The CDR3 spans 13 residues. CDR3 loop: CASTPGIPYGYTF. CDR3 coding DNA: TGTGCCTCGACACCCGGGATCCCTTATGGCTACACCTTC.

The chain carries TRBV6-5 and TRBJ1-1; perhaps TRBD1 as D (5 bases). Germline V lookup: CDR1 MNHEY, CDR2 SVGAGI. CDR3 length equals 13 residues. V lost 7 bases and J lost 1, with 10 bases in between. CDR3 sequence: CASIGTPNTEAFF. DNA of the CDR3: TGTGCCAGCATCGGGACCCCGAACACTGAAGCTTTCTTT.

The chain has TRBV2 and TRBJ1-1; TRBD1 matches at 11 bases. The CDR3 is 14 residues long. Trimming cost V 5 bases and J 4 bases; bases outside gene matches: 3. Germline CDR1 is SNHLY and CDR2 is FYNNEI. Here the CDR3 reads CASSTGQGATEAFF. The CDR3 DNA follows: TGTGCCAGCAGTACCGGACAGGGGGCCACTGAAGCTTTCTTT. The full variable domain, rest sourced from reference TRBV2 and TRBJ1-1, is EPEVTQTPSHQVTQMGQEVILRCVPISNHLYFYWYRQILGQKVEFLVSFYNNEISEKSEIFDDQFSVERPDGSNFTLKIRSTKLEDSAMYFCASSTGQGATEAFFGQGTRLTVV.

The chain is built from TRBV10-1 and TRBJ1-2; 8 bases are shared with TRBD1. The CDR3 totals 16 residues. Unmatched junction bases numbered 7, after V lost 2 bases and J lost 2 bases. The germline V gene has CDR1 WNHNN and CDR2 SYGVQD (reference sequence). CDR3 sequence: CASSEPRTGPNYGYTF. The CDR3 DNA sequence: TGCGCCAGCAGTGAGCCTAGGACAGGGCCGAACTATGGCTACACCTTC.

This chain connects TRBV7-6 to TRBJ2-7; 10 bases align to TRBD1. The CDR3 is made up of 15 amino acids. Germline V CDR1 and CDR2: SGHVS, FNYEAQ. Trimming at V came to 0 bases and at J to 6 bases, leaving 5 bases not matched to a gene. The CDR3 is CASSLAGTGVGEQYF. The CDR3 region has the DNA TGTGCCAGCAGCTTAGCCGGGACAGGGGTCGGCGAGCAGTACTTC.

The rearrangement uses TRBV9 and TRBJ1-1, with 9 bases aligning to TRBD1. The V and J ends lost 2 bases and 1 base, in that order; junction bases with no gene match: 3. CDR1 and CDR2 (germline): SGDLS, YYNGEE. CDR3 length equals 15 residues. The CDR3 here is CASSVSTGGNTEAFF. Here the CDR3 DNA reads TGTGCCAGCAGCGTCTCGACAGGGGGGAACACTGAAGCTTTCTTT.

The chain uses TRBV6-5 and TRBJ1-6; D not certain. The CDR3 totals 14 residues. With 4 bases removed from V and 2 bases from J, the gap between germline ends came to 6 bases. Germline V gives CDR1 MNHEY, CDR2 SVGAGI. CDR3 bases: TGTGCCAGCAGTTCGAAACCCTATAATTCACCCCTCCACTTT. Protein sequence: CASSSKPYNSPLHF.

The chain recombines TRBV7-3 with TRBJ1-1; D gene unclear. The CDR3 covers 13 residues. Deletions cut 2 bases from V and 1 base from J, with 5 bases between. From germline, CDR1 is SGHTA and CDR2 FQGTGA. DNA for the CDR3: TGTGCCAGCAGCTTACAGACGAACACTGAAGCTTTCTTT. Encoded protein: CASSLQTNTEAFF.

The CDR3 region has the DNA TGTGCCAGCAGTTACTCCGGGCGAGAGGGGGACACTGAAGCTTTCTTT. This gives the protein CASSYSGREGDTEAFF. V gene TRBV6-5 combines with J gene TRBJ1-1; possibly TRBD1 for D (6 bases). This CDR3 is built from 16 residues. V was cut by 0 bases and J by 3 bases, with 14 bases left in between. CDR1 is MNHEY, CDR2 SVGAGI, per germline.

This chain connects TRBV10-2 to TRBJ1-5; 10 nucleotides align to TRBD1. Per germline, CDR1 WSHSY and CDR2 SAAADI. The CDR3 is 14 amino acids. V trimming: 6 bases; J trimming: 4 bases; junction bases outside the gene matches: 3. For the CDR3, the DNA is TGCGCCAGCAGCTTGGACAGGGGGAATCAGCCCCAGCATTTT. It specifies CASSLDRGNQPQHF.

V gene TRBV3-1 (or the pseudogene TRBV3-2) combines with J gene TRBJ1-1; TRBD1 is a possible D gene (5 bases). The germline V and J ends were trimmed by 8 bases and 5 bases, with 18 bases remaining between them. CDR1 and CDR2 (germline): LGHDT, YNNKEL (reference sequence). The CDR3 covers 14 residues. Here the CDR3 DNA reads TGTGCCAGCTGTCTATCAGGGACGGGTACTGAAGCTTTCTTT. Its protein product is CASCLSGTGTEAFF.

J is TRBJ2-5 and V is TRBV20-1; no definite D call. This CDR3 spans 9 amino acids. Germline V lookup: CDR1 DFQATT, CDR2 SNEGSKA (reference sequence). The V and J ends lost 4 bases and 3 bases respectively, with 0 bases between them. The CDR3 DNA follows: TGCAGTGCTAAAGAGACCCAGTACTTC. Amino acid sequence: CSAKETQYF.

The chain combines TRBV7-2 with TRBJ2-7; TRBD2 aligns across 8 bases. Germline values: CDR1 SGHTA, CDR2 FQGNSA. The CDR3 covers 15 residues. Losses at the gene ends were 0 bases for V and 2 bases for J; bases not matched to a gene: 3. CDR3 sequence: CASSLAGGATYEQYF. In DNA, the CDR3 is TGTGCCAGCAGCTTAGCCGGGGGGGCGACCTACGAGCAGTACTTC.

The chain links TRBV28 to TRBJ2-2; 7 bases map to TRBD1. The CDR3 loop spans 13 amino acids. With 6 bases clipped from V and 4 bases from J, the junction kept 2 bases outside the gene matches. Germline CDR1 is MDHEN and CDR2 is SYDVKM. CDR3 region: CASSPGGTGELFF. CDR3 sequence (DNA): TGTGCCAGCAGCCCAGGGGGCACCGGGGAGCTGTTTTTT.

The V call is TRBV19, the J call TRBJ2-1, with TRBD1 as a possible D gene (6 bases). CDR1 and CDR2 from the germline V gene are LNHDA and SQIVND (reference sequence). CDR3 length equals 15 residues. Deletions cut 4 bases from V and 8 bases from J, with 18 bases between. The CDR3 DNA reads TGTGCCAGTAGTAAGACAGGAACTTTGGGCGATGAGCAGTTCTTC. Translation: CASSKTGTLGDEQFF.

The rearrangement uses TRBV10-2 and TRBJ2-1; D may be TRBD1 (5 bases). CDR1 and CDR2 from the germline V gene are WSHSY and SAAADI. CDR3 length equals 13 residues. The V and J ends lost 6 bases and 8 bases respectively, with 14 bases between them. As DNA, the CDR3 is TGCGCCAGCAGGGTAGGGGAAGCCGATGAGCAGTTCTTC. This codes for CASRVGEADEQFF.

V is TRBV29-1 and J is TRBJ2-3; TRBD1 matches at 10 bases. The V gene end was trimmed by 6 bases and the J gene end by 9 bases; junction bases not matched to a gene: 18. Germline V gene lookup returns CDR1 SQVTM and CDR2 ANQGSEA. There are 16 residues in the CDR3. The CDR3 nucleotides read TGCAGCGTACGACAAGACCGGGACAGGGGAGAAAGAACGCAGTATTTT. Translating it yields CSVRQDRDRGERTQYF.

The chain is built from TRBV23-1 and TRBJ1-6; D not resolved. TRBV23-1 qualifies as an ORF whose function is uncertain. Between the trimmed V and J ends, which lost 0 bases and 8 bases, there was a span of 20 bases. The CDR3 length is 18 residues. CDR3 sequence reads: CASSQSVRAGSHDSPLHF. In nucleotides, the CDR3 is TGCGCCAGCAGTCAATCTGTCAGAGCCGGGTCCCATGATTCACCCCTCCACTTT.

V gene TRBV27 combines with J gene TRBJ1-2; TRBD1 matches at 10 bases. CDR1 MNHEY and CDR2 SMNVEV come from the germline V gene (reference sequence). CDR3 size: 15 residues. Losses at the gene ends were 5 bases for V and 4 bases for J; bases not matched to a gene: 7. The DNA for the CDR3 is TGTGCCAGCAGTCGAAAGGGACAGGGGAGCTATGGCTACACCTTC. The encoded protein is CASSRKGQGSYGYTF.

This CDR3 reads CASSLELTGTLGEQYF. In DNA, the CDR3 is TGTGCCAGCAGCTTAGAGCTGACAGGGACCCTAGGCGAGCAGTACTTC. The chain carries TRBV7-9 and TRBJ2-7; 7 nucleotides match TRBD1. The junction had 12 bases not matched to a gene; V was cut back by 1 base and J by 6 bases. The CDR3 spans 16 residues. The V gene's germline CDR1 is SEHNR and CDR2 FQNEAQ (reference sequence).

This clone came up once. V usage is TRBV12-3 or TRBV12-4 and J usage is TRBJ2-7; D is unresolved. V was clipped by 0 bases and J by 3 bases, with 6 bases between them. The CDR3 contains 13 residues. The DNA for the CDR3 is TGTGCCAGCAGTTTAGCTTCATTCTACGAGCAGTACTTC. Its protein product is CASSLASFYEQYF.

This sequence joins TRBV9 and TRBJ1-2; 7 bases fit TRBD1. Unmatched junction bases numbered 10, after V lost 0 bases and J lost 8 bases. The CDR3 runs 15 residues. The germline V gene encodes CDR1 SGDLS and CDR2 YYNGEE. CDR3 sequence: CASSVGERGRFGYTF. In nucleotides, the CDR3 is TGTGCCAGCAGCGTAGGGGAAAGGGGGCGCTTCGGCTACACCTTC.

The chain uses TRBV10-1 and TRBJ1-3; D ambiguous. The V end lost 8 bases, the J end lost 2 bases, and 10 bases lay between the germline ends. The length of the CDR3 is 13 residues. Germline V gene sequence: CDR1 WNHNN, CDR2 SYGVQD (reference sequence). CDR3 sequence: CASQSSAGNTIYF. CDR3 coding DNA: TGCGCCAGCCAATCGTCCGCTGGAAACACCATATATTTT.

The chain has TRBV5-1 and TRBJ2-5; 8 bases match TRBD1. CDR3 length: 16 residues. The germline V gene has CDR1 SGHRS and CDR2 YFSETQ. Trimming at V came to 4 bases and at J to 0 bases, leaving 8 bases not matched to a gene. CDR3 in DNA: TGCGCCAGCAGCGGGGGTACAGGGGGTTACCAAGAGACCCAGTACTTC. Protein: CASSGGTGGYQETQYF.

This clone was recorded only once. An end of the junction does not agree with germline; a read error may underlie this. J is TRBJ1-3 and V is TRBV2, with D uncertain. Germline assignment: CDR1 SNHLY and CDR2 FYNNEI. This CDR3 contains 12 residues. CDR3 DNA sequence: TGTGCCAGCAGTGAAGTACCCCAGGTTAGCGGTTTT. Translation gives CASSEVPQVSGF.

The chain carries TRBV30 and TRBJ1-2; 9 bases are shared with TRBD1. There are 14 residues in the CDR3. J was trimmed by 9 bases and V by 4 bases; bases with no gene match: 12. Germline assignment: CDR1 GTSNPN and CDR2 SVGIG (reference sequence). The CDR3 sequence: CAWIRRGDRESYTF. As DNA, the CDR3 is TGTGCCTGGATTCGACGCGGGGACAGGGAGAGCTACACCTTC.

The CDR3: CASSGGSTDMNTEAFF. The CDR3 DNA reads as TGTGCCAGCAGTGGGGGTTCGACAGATATGAACACTGAAGCTTTCTTT. The chain is built from TRBV6-4 and TRBJ1-1; a weak D match, TRBD1 (5 bases). Germline-derived CDR1 and CDR2 are MRHNA and SNTAGT. This CDR3 spans 16 amino acids. Trimming took 4 bases from V and 0 from J, leaving 15 bases between them.

The rearrangement joins TRBV6-2 or TRBV6-3 to TRBJ2-6; no firm D call. Trimming pared 2 bases from V and 0 bases from J, leaving 5 bases between. This CDR3 is 15 amino acids long. Looked up from germline, CDR1 is MNHEY and CDR2 is SVGEGT. The CDR3 DNA reads TGTGCCAGCAGTTACGTCACCTCTGGGGCCAACGTCCTGACTTTC. As protein: CASSYVTSGANVLTF.